The 5 T cell receptor beta chains given below trace back to one sample, sequenced in a study of human T cells and chemical hapten exposure. Time point here: healthy volunteer bleed at 2 weeks. The template was total RNA from unfractionated whole blood. A single record per CDR3 protein comes from TCRdb applying MiXCR to the RACE reads. The table records roughly 100,000 distinct CDR3 sequences, roughly 8% of them present only once. Specimen: whole blood. The source of these receptors is a female donor in good health. Some clones in this sample may be carry-over from other donors' samples.

The chain couples TRBV25-1 to TRBJ2-3, with D maybe TRBD2 (5 bases). V lost 5 bases, J lost 5 bases, and 17 bases lay in between. The V gene's germline CDR1 is MGHDK and CDR2 SYGVNS. The CDR3 runs to 15 residues. The CDR3 coding sequence is TGTGCCAGCAGTAACTTCCGGGCGGGCGGAGATACGCAGTATTTT. It encodes CASSNFRAGGDTQYF.

This clonotype was seen ten or more times. This chain joins TRBV6-2 or TRBV6-3 and TRBJ2-7; 11 positions agree with TRBD2. The V segment lost 8 bases and the J segment 2 bases; nucleotides outside the gene matches: 2. The CDR3 covers 13 residues. The germline gives CDR1 MNHEY, CDR2 SVGEGT. CDR3 sequence (DNA): TGTGCCAGCCGACTAGCGGGACCCTACGAGCAGTACTTC. Amino acid sequence: CASRLAGPYEQYF.

The chain has TRBV28 and TRBJ1-5; possibly TRBD1 for D (5 bases). Germline CDR1 and CDR2: MDHEN and SYDVKM. The CDR3 has 14 residues. V gave up 3 bases and J gave up 7 bases, with 13 bases separating them. CDR3: CASSFFQGYQPQHF. DNA for the CDR3: TGTGCCAGCAGTTTTTTCCAGGGATACCAGCCCCAGCATTTT.

In its sample, this clonotype was seen a few times. The CDR3 DNA is TGTGCCAGCAGGGAAACGGACGGGCTCGAAAAACTGTTTTTT. This gives the protein CASRETDGLEKLFF. V usage is TRBV2 and J usage is TRBJ1-4, with D unclear. The CDR3 is made up of 14 amino acids. Looked up from germline, CDR1 is SNHLY and CDR2 is FYNNEI. The V and J ends lost 6 bases and 8 bases respectively, with 16 bases between them.

DNA of the CDR3: TGCGCCAGCAGCCAAGGTCTGTCATACCAGCAGTACTTC. Residues: CASSQGLSYQQYF. The chain couples TRBV4-1 to TRBJ2-7; no firm D call. Trimming shortened V by 1 base and J by 8 bases, and 12 bases separated the two germline ends. Per the germline V gene, CDR1 is MGHRA and CDR2 is YSYEKL. The CDR3 extends over 13 amino acids.